Presented here are 4 T cell receptor beta chains from one specimen sequenced in a study of T cell responses to AZD1222 COVID-19 vaccine (dated by TCRdb to the early 2020s). The library came from the immunoSEQ multiplex PCR assay. This immuneACCESS table, as held by TCRdb, lists in-frame sequences with V and J called but not all clones. Of the missing ones, under half trace to an unresolved V gene in checked studies; the others have no known cause. This sample has some 120,000 clones in its table, and roughly 88% of those were observed once. The ten most abundant clones make up 6.2% of the sample. The time point tag for this specimen amounts to: baseline before first vaccination. Sequencing was performed on peripheral blood, taken on day 0 of AZD1222 vaccination. Every receptor here comes from an adult in good health.

The genes are TRBV6-5 and TRBJ1-6; 9 nucleotides match TRBD1. Trimming at V came to 2 bases and at J to 13 bases, leaving 9 bases not matched to a gene. Germline CDR1 and CDR2: MNHEY and SVGAGI. This CDR3 contains 15 residues. CDR3: CASSYTRDRVQPLHF. CDR3 DNA: TGTGCCAGCAGTTACACACGGGACAGGGTGCAGCCCCTCCACTTT.

This sequence joins TRBV4-1 and TRBJ2-7, with 7 bases aligning to TRBD1. This CDR3 contains 14 residues. Germline CDR1 and CDR2: MGHRA and YSYEKL. The junction had 8 bases not matched to a gene; V was cut back by 5 bases and J by 4 bases. The CDR3 DNA follows: TGCGCCAGCAGCGAGGACAGGTATGCGTACGAGCAGTACTTC. Residues: CASSEDRYAYEQYF.

The genes are TRBV27 and TRBJ2-1; D call uncertain. The CDR3 length is 15 residues. V lost 6 bases and J 0 bases, leaving 12 bases between the germline ends. CDR1 MNHEY and CDR2 SMNVEV come from the germline V gene (reference sequence). CDR3 region: CASSVDISSYNEQFF. DNA of the CDR3: TGTGCCAGCAGCGTCGACATCAGCTCCTACAATGAGCAGTTCTTC.

In its sample, this clone was seen a few times. The genes are TRBV7-2 and TRBJ1-5; D is possibly TRBD1 (6 bases). The CDR3 consists of 16 residues. V lost 5 bases to trimming and J lost 5 bases, with 19 bases between them. Germline V lookup: CDR1 SGHTA, CDR2 FQGNSA. The CDR3 DNA reads as TGTGCCAGCAGCCTTTTTGGGTGGGCAGGGGATCAGCCCCAGCATTTT. Translating gives CASSLFGWAGDQPQHF.